The 6 T cell receptor beta chains below were found in one sample sequenced in a study of T cell responses to AZD1222 COVID-19 vaccine. The protocol was immunoSEQ multiplex PCR, while the TCRdb copy is restricted to in-frame clones and leaves out a portion. This table has tens of thousands of clones, about 85% appearing once. This material consisted of peripheral blood, taken 28 days after the second AZD1222 dose. Source of these receptors: an adult who received the AZD1222 COVID-19 vaccine.

The V and J genes are TRBV9 and TRBJ2-1; maybe TRBD2 (5 bases). The CDR3 sequence is 15 residues long. Germline V gene lookup returns CDR1 SGDLS and CDR2 YYNGEE. The ends were cut back, 0 bases at V and 3 bases at J, with 10 bases in the middle. CDR3 DNA: TGTGCCAGCAGCGTAGGGGCCGGGGTCTACAATGAGCAGTTCTTC. Its protein is CASSVGAGVYNEQFF.

This clone was detected a few times. This chain joins TRBV27 and TRBJ1-5; D gene uncertain. V shed 5 bases and J shed 2 bases, with 10 bases lying between them. The germline V gene has CDR1 MNHEY and CDR2 SMNVEV (reference sequence). The CDR3 runs to 14 residues. CDR3 nucleotide sequence: TGTGCCAGCAGTCCAACTACAGGCAATCAGCCCCAGCATTTT. This gives the protein CASSPTTGNQPQHF.

This chain connects TRBV18 to TRBJ2-1; 11 bases align to TRBD2. The germline CDR1 and CDR2 sequences are KGHSH and LQKENI. This CDR3 region has 18 residues. Losses at the gene ends were 1 base for V and 6 bases for J; bases not matched to a gene: 11. As DNA, the CDR3 is TGTGCCAGCTCACCACGGGGACTGACTAGCGGGGCCGTCAATGAGCAGTTCTTC. Its protein product is CASSPRGLTSGAVNEQFF.

The chain has TRBV19 and TRBJ1-2; unclear D gene. The V end was cut by 5 bases, the J end by 8 bases, with 21 bases between. Germline V gene lookup returns CDR1 LNHDA and CDR2 SQIVND (reference sequence). CDR3 length: 15 amino acids. In nucleotides, the CDR3 is TGTGCCAGTAGTCCTGCGGCCAGATCTTCGGCAGGCTACACCTTC. Encoded protein: CASSPAARSSAGYTF.

This clone was seen only once. The chain has TRBV5-1 and TRBJ1-3; D ambiguous. This CDR3 contains 12 residues. Germline V CDR1 and CDR2: SGHRS, YFSETQ. Trimming removed 5 bases at V and 8 bases at J, with 11 bases between. The CDR3 protein is CASSDPGDTIYF. The CDR3 bases are TGCGCCAGCAGTGACCCCGGAGACACCATATATTTT.

The chain employs TRBV3-1 (or the pseudogene TRBV3-2) and TRBJ2-5, with TRBD2 matching over 10 bases. The germline V gene encodes CDR1 LGHDT and CDR2 YNNKEL (reference sequence). This CDR3 has 18 residues. J lost 5 bases, V lost 1 base, and 13 bases had no gene match. The CDR3 loop reads CASSQGGSSGGAEETQYF. The CDR3 bases are TGTGCCAGCAGCCAAGGAGGGTCCAGCGGGGGGGCTGAGGAGACCCAGTACTTC.